Reported below is one TCR beta chain. What it recognizes is unknown. This specimen belongs to a study of cytomegalovirus exposure and HLA in healthy donors. General observations from the study: According to an earlier analysis, most TCR beta V segments yielded productive rearrangements about 87% or about 30% of the time.

CDR1 LNHNV and CDR2 YYDKDF come from the germline V gene (reference sequence). V was clipped by 0 bases and J by 1 base, with 16 bases between them. The CDR3 contains 17 residues. The PCR contained 60 Vbeta and 13 Jbeta primers. The method was immunoSEQ multiplex PCR; TCRdb's version includes in-frame clones alone and lacks a portion of them. The sample holds 70,000 to 85,000 clones. Participants comprised healthy donors of bone marrow. This sequence was found in a female donor in good health and CMV-seropositive. The rearrangement links TRBV15 to TRBJ2-7; D is perhaps TRBD2 (5 bases). The sample was PBMCs. CDR3 DNA: TGTGCCACCAGCAGAGATTTGACGGACTTAAGGTCCTACGAGCAGTACTTC. It is translated as CATSRDLTDLRSYEQYF.